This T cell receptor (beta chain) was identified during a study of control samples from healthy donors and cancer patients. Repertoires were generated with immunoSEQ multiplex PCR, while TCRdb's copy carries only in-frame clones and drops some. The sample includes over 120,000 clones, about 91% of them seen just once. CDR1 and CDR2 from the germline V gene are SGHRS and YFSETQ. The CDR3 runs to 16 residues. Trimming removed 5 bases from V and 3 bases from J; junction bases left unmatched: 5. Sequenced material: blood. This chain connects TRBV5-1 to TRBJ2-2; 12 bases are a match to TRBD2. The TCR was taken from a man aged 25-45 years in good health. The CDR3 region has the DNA TGCGCCAGCAGTCCTAGCGGGGGGGCCCACACCGGGGAGCTGTTTTTT. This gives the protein CASSPSGGAHTGELFF.